The 30 T cell receptor beta chains reported below all come from one sample, sequenced in a study of beta chain features in type 1 diabetes. The study reverse transcribed the entire isolated RNA, so it sequenced expressed TCRB transcripts. Clones were sequenced by immunoSEQ multiplex PCR, and TCRdb holds only the in-frame ones, with some missing. The data contain about 290,000 clones, 8% of them singletons. The sample comprised central memory CD4+ T cells from blood. Receptor source: a woman younger than 30 in good health.

This clone came up a few times. This chain uses TRBV28 with TRBJ1-2; D gene unclear. This CDR3 spans 12 amino acids. Per the germline V gene, CDR1 is MDHEN and CDR2 is SYDVKM. The V and J ends lost 6 bases and 4 bases respectively, with 9 bases between them. CDR3: CASSRPGYGYTF. The DNA for the CDR3 is TGTGCCAGCAGCCGCCCGGGCTATGGCTACACCTTC.

There are a few counts of this clone. The CDR3 region is CATSTPGTLGANVLTF. DNA of the CDR3: TGTGCCACCAGCACGCCCGGGACCCTCGGGGCCAACGTCCTGACTTTC. The gene calls are TRBV15 and TRBJ2-6, with D possibly called TRBD1 or TRBD2 (5 bases each). V shed 4 bases and J shed 4 bases, with 14 bases lying between them. The CDR3 spans 16 residues. Germline lookup yields CDR1 LNHNV and CDR2 YYDKDF (reference sequence).

The chain couples TRBV7-3 to TRBJ2-2, with D unresolved. V lost 6 bases, J lost 3 bases, and 8 bases lay in between. Germline V gene data show CDR1 as SGHTA and CDR2 as FQGTGA. CDR3 length equals 13 residues. The DNA of the CDR3 is TGTGCCAGCAGGATAGACTACACCGGGGAGCTGTTTTTT. This codes for CASRIDYTGELFF.

The chain combines TRBV5-1 with TRBJ1-6, with TRBD1 matching over 8 bases. CDR1 is SGHRS, CDR2 YFSETQ, per germline. Trimming removed 5 bases from V and 9 bases from J; junction bases left unmatched: 7. This CDR3 region has 14 residues. This CDR3 is CASRDREGGSPLHF. Written as DNA, the CDR3 is TGCGCCAGCAGGGACAGGGAAGGCGGTTCACCCCTCCACTTT.

The CDR3: CASSLDLTRGNTGELFF. CDR3 DNA: TGTGCCAGCAGCTTAGATCTTACCCGGGGGAACACCGGGGAGCTGTTTTTT. This chain links TRBV11-3 with TRBJ2-2, with D possibly TRBD2 on 5 matching bases. CDR3 length equals 17 residues. Looked up from germline, CDR1 is SGHNT and CDR2 is YENEEA. V gave up 0 bases and J gave up 1 base, with 12 bases separating them.

This clone occurred a few times. This chain uses TRBV18 with TRBJ2-7, with D perhaps matching TRBD2 (5 bases). Germline V lookup: CDR1 KGHSH, CDR2 LQKENI. The CDR3 has 13 residues. With 2 bases removed from V and 5 bases from J, the gap between germline ends came to 10 bases. The CDR3 sequence: CASSPAGENEQYF. DNA for the CDR3: TGTGCCAGCTCACCAGCTGGGGAGAACGAGCAGTACTTC.

This clone showed up many times. CDR3: CASTTWTEAFF. In nucleotides, the CDR3 is TGTGCCAGCACTACATGGACTGAAGCTTTCTTT. V gene TRBV2 combines with J gene TRBJ1-1; D is ambiguous. Per germline, CDR1 SNHLY and CDR2 FYNNEI. The V and J ends lost 7 bases and 5 bases respectively, with 8 bases between them. CDR3 length: 11 residues.

This clone occurred a few times. The chain carries TRBV4-3 and TRBJ1-2; D uncertain. This CDR3 comprises 14 residues. Trimming removed 2 bases from V and 4 bases from J, with 11 bases in between. Per germline, CDR1 LGHNA and CDR2 YSLEER. The CDR3: CASSQSAPPYGYTF. DNA of the CDR3: TGCGCCAGCAGCCAATCTGCACCACCCTATGGCTACACCTTC.

The J gene is TRBJ1-3, the V gene TRBV5-1; D might be TRBD1 (6 bases). The V end was cut by 6 bases, the J end by 1 base, with 20 bases between. The CDR3 loop spans 17 amino acids. Germline lookup yields CDR1 SGHRS and CDR2 YFSETQ. The CDR3 DNA reads TGCGCCAGCACCCCGGTGGGCCTACAGGGTTCTGGAAACACCATATATTTT. Protein: CASTPVGLQGSGNTIYF.

The rearrangement uses TRBV7-9 and TRBJ2-5, with 7 positions matching TRBD2. The CDR3 runs to 16 residues. V was clipped by 3 bases and J by 0 bases; unmatched bases: 7. CDR1 SEHNR and CDR2 FQNEAQ come from the germline V gene (reference sequence). The CDR3 DNA is TGTGCCAGCAGCTTGGGGTCAGCGGGGTACCAAGAGACCCAGTACTTC. It translates to CASSLGSAGYQETQYF. The variable domain in full, with the rest retrieved from reference TRBV7-9 and TRBJ2-5, is DTGVSQNPRHKITKRGQNVTFRCDPISEHNRLYWYRQTLGQGPEFLTYFQNEAQLEKSRLLSDRFSAERPKGSFSTLEIQRTEQGDSAMYLCASSLGSAGYQETQYFGPGTRLLVL.

The V gene is TRBV7-2, the J gene TRBJ1-5, with D possibly being TRBD1 (6 bases). V gave up 5 bases and J gave up 1 base, with 15 bases separating them. The CDR3 has 16 residues. CDR1 is SGHTA and CDR2 is FQGNSA in the germline V gene. Written as DNA, the CDR3 is TGTGCCAGCAGCGCAGCGAGGGGGGCGAGCAATCAGCCCCAGCATTTT. It yields the protein CASSAARGASNQPQHF.

Only a few counts were recorded for this clone. The V gene is TRBV2, the J gene TRBJ2-3; 7 bases are shared with TRBD1. The germline V gene has CDR1 SNHLY and CDR2 FYNNEI. The trim removed 6 bases at V and 2 bases at J, leaving 5 bases unmatched. This CDR3 has 14 residues. The chain's CDR3 is CASSNTGATDTQYF. CDR3 coding DNA: TGTGCCAGCAGCAACACAGGGGCCACAGATACGCAGTATTTT.

This clone was seen a handful of times. This CDR3 is also generated by other DNA sequences in the sample. The genes are TRBV6-5 and TRBJ1-5; D might be TRBD1 (5 bases). V was cut by 8 bases and J by 1 base, with 6 bases left in between. This CDR3 comprises 12 residues. The germline V gene encodes CDR1 MNHEY and CDR2 SVGAGI. The CDR3 here is CASRDSNQPQHF. CDR3 nucleotide sequence: TGTGCCAGCCGGGACAGCAATCAGCCCCAGCATTTT.

There are a few counts of this clone. The chain recombines TRBV19 with TRBJ2-1; TRBD1 might be the D (6 bases). Germline V gene sequence: CDR1 LNHDA, CDR2 SQIVND (reference sequence). V was pared by 6 bases and J by 2 bases, with 14 bases between. CDR3 length: 15 residues. Here the CDR3 DNA reads TGTGCCAGTAGACAAACAGGGTTTCCCTACAATGAGCAGTTCTTC. As protein: CASRQTGFPYNEQFF.

This clone was observed a handful of times. The genes are TRBV7-2 and TRBJ2-1; TRBD1 aligns across 7 bases. V shed 3 bases and J 6 bases; nucleotides not matched to a gene: 8. This CDR3 is built from 15 residues. Looked up from germline, CDR1 is SGHTA and CDR2 is FQGNSA. Written as DNA, the CDR3 is TGTGCCAGCAGCTTTAGGCGACAGGGTCTCAATGAGCAGTTCTTC. It yields the protein CASSFRRQGLNEQFF.

V is TRBV5-4 and J is TRBJ2-7, with TRBD2 identical over 11 bases. The ends lost 4 bases at V and 3 bases at J; junction bases unmatched: 6. Per germline, CDR1 SGHNT and CDR2 YYREEE (reference sequence). The CDR3 consists of 15 residues. As DNA, the CDR3 is TGTGCCAGCAGCGTTCTAGCGGGGGGTGGCTACGAGCAGTACGTC. It encodes CASSVLAGGGYEQYV.

This clone was recorded a few times. This chain links TRBV19 with TRBJ1-2; possibly TRBD1 for D (6 bases). Trimming took 7 bases from V and 4 from J, leaving 16 bases between them. Germline assignment: CDR1 LNHDA and CDR2 SQIVND (reference sequence). This CDR3 region has 14 residues. The CDR3 here is CASTHGQRSYGYTF. CDR3 DNA: TGTGCCAGTACCCATGGACAGAGATCCTATGGCTACACCTTC.

This sequence joins TRBV15 and TRBJ1-6; D possibly corresponds to TRBD1 (6 bases). V lost 0 bases and J 3 bases, leaving 12 bases between the germline ends. The germline V gene has CDR1 LNHNV and CDR2 YYDKDF (reference sequence). The CDR3 covers 17 residues. CDR3: CATSRDGGLYYNSPLHF. DNA for the CDR3: TGTGCCACCAGCAGAGATGGGGGGCTATACTATAATTCACCCCTCCACTTT.

This clone was found a few times. The chain combines TRBV7-2 with TRBJ1-5; D unresolved. V was trimmed by 4 bases and J by 9 bases, leaving 13 bases between them. The CDR3 contains 13 residues. Germline lookup yields CDR1 SGHTA and CDR2 FQGNSA. In nucleotides, the CDR3 is TGTGCCAGCAGCTCAGAGGTTATAGGGCCCCAGCATTTT. Translating gives CASSSEVIGPQHF.

In its sample, this clone was seen a few times. The rearrangement links TRBV11-1 to TRBJ2-3; D gene ambiguous. Germline CDR1 reads SGHAT; CDR2 reads FQDESV (reference sequence). CDR3 length: 12 residues. V lost 6 bases and J lost 10, with 14 bases in between. As DNA, the CDR3 is TGTGCCAGCAGTCTCGACTTTTACGCGCAGTATTTT. Protein product: CASSLDFYAQYF.

The CDR3 region has the DNA TGTGCCAGCAGCTCAGCCGGAGCGGGGGGGCTCGAGACCCAGTACTTC. Residues: CASSSAGAGGLETQYF. The V and J genes are TRBV7-9 and TRBJ2-5; 10 bases fit TRBD2. Germline V gene lookup returns CDR1 SEHNR and CDR2 FQNEAQ (reference sequence). With 4 bases clipped from V and 5 bases from J, the junction kept 10 bases outside the gene matches. The CDR3 length is 16 residues.

As DNA, the CDR3 is TGTGCCAGCAGCTCGTGGGGAGCGCACAATGAGCAGTTCTTC. Residues: CASSSWGAHNEQFF. The genes are TRBV5-4 and TRBJ2-1; possibly TRBD2 for D (5 bases). Trimming left V 3 bases short and J 5 bases short, with 12 bases between. CDR1 and CDR2 from the germline V gene are SGHNT and YYREEE (reference sequence). This CDR3 comprises 14 residues. Drawing the rest from reference TRBV5-4 and TRBJ2-1, the complete variable domain is ETGVTQSPTHLIKTRGQQVTLRCSSQSGHNTVSWYQQALGQGPQFIFQYYREEENGRGNFPPRFSGLQFPNYSSELNVNALELDDSALYLCASSSWGAHNEQFFGPGTRLTVL.

This clone turned up a few times. The chain uses TRBV7-9 and TRBJ2-3, with 11 bases fitting TRBD2. V shed 2 bases and J 3 bases; nucleotides not matched to a gene: 13. Germline assignment: CDR1 SEHNR and CDR2 FQNEAQ (reference sequence). This CDR3 has 19 amino acids. In DNA form, the CDR3 reads TGTGCCAGCAGCTTACCCCCCTTGGTAGCGGGAGGGCCAACAGATACGCAGTATTTT. Translating it yields CASSLPPLVAGGPTDTQYF.

This rearrangement joins TRBV5-1 to TRBJ2-3; D gene unclear. Germline V gene lookup returns CDR1 SGHRS and CDR2 YFSETQ. Trimming took off 0 bases at V and 0 bases at J, with 8 bases between the two ends. The CDR3 loop spans 15 amino acids. CDR3 in amino acids: CASSLVLSSTDTQYF. The CDR3 coding sequence is TGCGCCAGCAGCTTGGTTCTTAGTAGCACAGATACGCAGTATTTT.

V is TRBV7-9 and J is TRBJ2-5; TRBD1 might be the D (6 bases). The V end lost 1 base, the J end lost 5 bases, and 14 bases lay between the germline ends. The CDR3 runs to 15 residues. Germline CDR1 reads SEHNR; CDR2 reads FQNEAQ (reference sequence). CDR3 region: CASSLGDKSRETQYF. Written as DNA, the CDR3 is TGTGCCAGCAGCTTAGGGGACAAAAGTCGGGAGACCCAGTACTTC.

There are a few counts of this clone. In DNA form, the CDR3 reads TGTGCCAGCAGCCAAGACTGGAACACCGGGGAGCTGTTTTTT. Translation gives CASSQDWNTGELFF. The rearrangement uses TRBV4-2 and TRBJ2-2; D uncertain. V gave up 0 bases and J gave up 1 base, with 3 bases separating them. The CDR3 is 14 residues long. CDR1 and CDR2 from the germline V gene are LGHNA and YNFKEQ.

The table lists this clone with a few counts. The chain links TRBV7-9 to TRBJ1-2; no reliable D call. CDR1 SEHNR and CDR2 FQNEAQ come from the germline V gene (reference sequence). V was clipped by 2 bases and J by 6 bases, with 10 bases between them. This CDR3 has 13 amino acids. The CDR3 bases are TGTGCCAGCAGCTTAAACGCCGGAAATGGCTACACCTTC. Residues: CASSLNAGNGYTF.

The V call is TRBV28, the J call TRBJ2-6, with 8 bases fitting TRBD1. V trimming: 6 bases; J trimming: 0 bases; junction bases outside the gene matches: 7. Germline V gene sequence: CDR1 MDHEN, CDR2 SYDVKM. The CDR3 is 17 amino acids. CDR3 region: CASSPGQDFSGANVLTF. The CDR3 region has the DNA TGTGCCAGCAGCCCGGGACAGGACTTCTCTGGGGCCAACGTCCTGACTTTC.

The chain has TRBV18 and TRBJ2-7, with TRBD2 as a possible D gene (6 bases). The germline V and J ends were trimmed by 4 bases and 4 bases, with 17 bases remaining between them. The CDR3 spans 15 residues. Germline lookup yields CDR1 KGHSH and CDR2 LQKENI. Here the CDR3 reads CASSLAGTGPYEQYF. CDR3 in DNA: TGTGCCAGCTCACTCGCCGGGACTGGCCCATACGAGCAGTACTTC.

This clone was observed a handful of times. This chain connects TRBV28 to TRBJ1-2; D might be TRBD1 (6 bases). The length of the CDR3 is 14 residues. The ends were cut back, 2 bases at V and 4 bases at J, with 11 bases in the middle. From germline, CDR1 is MDHEN and CDR2 SYDVKM. CDR3 protein: CASSLVGASYGYTF. Written as DNA, the CDR3 is TGTGCCAGCAGTTTAGTGGGGGCCAGCTATGGCTACACCTTC.